This T cell receptor beta chain was captured in a study of T cell repertoires in cytomegalovirus infection. Turning to this clonotype: Its specificity is not known.

TCRdb re-called the reads through MiXCR, storing one row per CDR3 protein. Among a few hundred thousand distinct CDR3 sequences listed, roughly 43% were seen once. This CDR3 region has 14 residues. CDR1 SGHVS and CDR2 FQNEAQ come from the germline V gene. With 4 bases removed from V and 3 bases from J, the gap between germline ends came to 12 bases. Study results and limitations: Cumulative public TCR beta family frequency identified carriers of CMV plus the relevant HLA. HLA-C-restricted, CMV-specific TCR beta clonotypes were dominant ex vivo.

V is TRBV7-8 and J is TRBJ1-1; D perhaps matches TRBD1 (5 bases). The clonotype was recovered from a human donor in good health (CMV status not recorded). Some clones in this sample may be carry-over from other donors' samples. Material: cultured PBMCs, obtained from culture after CMV antigen stimulation. The CDR3 DNA reads TGTGCCAGCAGCTGGGGCAGGGTCGACACTGAAGCTTTCTTT. Translation gives CASSWGRVDTEAFF.